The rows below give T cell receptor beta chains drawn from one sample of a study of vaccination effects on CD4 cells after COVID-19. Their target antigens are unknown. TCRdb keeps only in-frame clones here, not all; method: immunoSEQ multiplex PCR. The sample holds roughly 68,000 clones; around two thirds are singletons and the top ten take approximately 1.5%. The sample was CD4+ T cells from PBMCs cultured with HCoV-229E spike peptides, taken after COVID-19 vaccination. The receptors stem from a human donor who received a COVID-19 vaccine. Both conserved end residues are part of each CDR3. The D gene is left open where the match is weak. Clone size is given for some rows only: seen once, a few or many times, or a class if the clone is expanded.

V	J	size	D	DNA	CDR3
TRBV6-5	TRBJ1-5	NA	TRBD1	TGTGCCAGCGGGGGACAGGGCAATCAGCCCCAGCATTTT	CASGGQGNQPQHF
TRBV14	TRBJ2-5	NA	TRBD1	TGTGCCAGCAGCCAGGAGACAGGGGGCCTAAAGACCCAGTACTTC	CASSQETGGLKTQYF
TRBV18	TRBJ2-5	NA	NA	TGTGCCAGCTCCCAAAACAAAGGGGGGCGAGAGACCCAGTACTTC	CASSQNKGGRETQYF
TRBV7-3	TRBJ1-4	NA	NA	TGTGCCAGCAGCATACGGCAGGCAACTAATGAAAAACTGTTTTTT	CASSIRQATNEKLFF
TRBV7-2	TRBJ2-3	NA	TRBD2	TGTGCCAGCAGCATTAGCGGGGCTGGCACAGATACGCAGTATTTT	CASSISGAGTDTQYF
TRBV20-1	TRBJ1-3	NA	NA	TGCAGTGCTAGTGAAGATACGAGGGGGAGCTCTGGAAACACCATATATTTT	CSASEDTRGSSGNTIYF
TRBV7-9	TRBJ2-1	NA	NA	TGTGCCAGCAGCTTCGGACATCCCGATGAGCAGTTCTTC	CASSFGHPDEQFF
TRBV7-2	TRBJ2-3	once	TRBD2	TGTGCCAGCAGCGCCTCGACGGGACTATTCACAGATACGCAGTATTTT	CASSASTGLFTDTQYF
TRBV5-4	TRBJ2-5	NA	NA	TGTGCCAGCAGCTTGGGATTCAGGGGAGGTGGCGAGACCCAGTACTTC	CASSLGFRGGGETQYF
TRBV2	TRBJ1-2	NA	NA	TGTGCCAGCAGTGAAGAGGGGGTCTTAAAGGGCTACACCTTC	CASSEEGVLKGYTF
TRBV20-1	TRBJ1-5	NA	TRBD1	TGCAGTGCTAGTGGACAGGGGGCTTGGCAGCCCCAGCATTTT	CSASGQGAWQPQHF
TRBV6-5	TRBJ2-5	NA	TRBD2	TGTGCCAGCAGAACGGGACTAGCAGAGACCCAGTACTTC	CASRTGLAETQYF
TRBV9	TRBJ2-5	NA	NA	TGTGCCAGCAGCGTTCGGGGCGCGGAGGAGACCCAGTACTTC	CASSVRGAEETQYF
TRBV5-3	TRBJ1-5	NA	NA	TGTGCCAGAAGCTTGCCCTGGACAGTGCATCCTAATAGCAATCAGCCCCAGCATTTT	CARSLPWTVHPNSNQPQHF
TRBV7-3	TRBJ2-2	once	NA	TGTGCCAGCAGCTTAATGGTGGGGAAAAACACCGGGGAGCTGTTTTTT	CASSLMVGKNTGELFF
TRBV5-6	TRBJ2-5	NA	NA	TGTGCCAGCAGCTTAATGGATCGGCAGATACAAGAGACCCAGTACTTC	CASSLMDRQIQETQYF
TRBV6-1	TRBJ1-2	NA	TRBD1	TGTGCCAGCAGTGAAGCTGGGGGACAGGGCTATGGCTACACCTTC	CASSEAGGQGYGYTF
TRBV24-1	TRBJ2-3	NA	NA	TGTGCCACCAGACCGGGTGGGGCAGATACGCAGTATTTT	CATRPGGADTQYF
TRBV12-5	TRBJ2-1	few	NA	TGTGCTAGTGGTTTGAGGACACTAACCTACAATGAGCAGTTCTTC	CASGLRTLTYNEQFF
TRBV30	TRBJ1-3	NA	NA	TGTGCCCTACGTCGTGGCAGGAGTGGAAACACCATATATTTT	CALRRGRSGNTIYF
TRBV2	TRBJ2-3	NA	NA	TGTGCCAGCAGGTCTTTTGTATTAAGCACAGATACGCAGTATTTT	CASRSFVLSTDTQYF
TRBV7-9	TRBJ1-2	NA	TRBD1	TGTGCCAGCAGCTTAGTGGGCGGACAGGGTGAGAATCCGGCTATTCGCACCTTC	CASSLVGGQGENPAIRTF
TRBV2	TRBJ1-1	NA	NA	TGTGCCAGCAGTAACAGGGAACTGATGAACACTGAAGCTTTCTTT	CASSNRELMNTEAFF
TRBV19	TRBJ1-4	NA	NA	TGTGCCAGTAGTACCAGATGGAGGGGATCTAATGAAAAACTGTTTTTT	CASSTRWRGSNEKLFF
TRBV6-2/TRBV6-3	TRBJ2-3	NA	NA	TGTGCCAGCAGTTACGTCTTAGCGACAGATACGCAGTATTTT	CASSYVLATDTQYF
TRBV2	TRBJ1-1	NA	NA	TGTGCCAGCAGCCCAAGACAGGTAACTGAAGCTTTCTTT	CASSPRQVTEAFF
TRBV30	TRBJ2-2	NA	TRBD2	TGTGCCTGGAGATTAGCGGGGAACACCGGGGAGCTGTTTTTT	CAWRLAGNTGELFF
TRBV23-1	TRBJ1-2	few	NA	TGCGCCAGCAGTCGGGACTTTAACGGCTACACCTTC	CASSRDFNGYTF
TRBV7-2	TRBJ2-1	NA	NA	TGTGCCAGCAGTCCGAGACTAGATGGGAGAAATGAGCAGTTCTTC	CASSPRLDGRNEQFF
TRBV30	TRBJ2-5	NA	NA	TGTGCCTGGAGTCCCGGCCTAGCAGAGACCCAGTACTTC	CAWSPGLAETQYF
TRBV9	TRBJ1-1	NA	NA	TGTGCCAGCAGCGTAGGGGGGTGGGGGAACACTGAAGCTTTCTTT	CASSVGGWGNTEAFF
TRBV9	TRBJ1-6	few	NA	TGTGCCAGCAGCGTAGAGATCTGGAACAATTCACCCCTCCACTTT	CASSVEIWNNSPLHF
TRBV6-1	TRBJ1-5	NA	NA	TGTGCCAGCAGTGAAGCGCGTATTGGGCCCCAGCATTTT	CASSEARIGPQHF
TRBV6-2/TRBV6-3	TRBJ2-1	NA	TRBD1	TGTGCCAGCAGTAATCCCGGGACAGCCTCCTACAATGAGCAGTTCTTC	CASSNPGTASYNEQFF
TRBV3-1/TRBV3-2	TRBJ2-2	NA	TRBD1	TGTGCCAGCAGCCCAGATTCGGGACAGGGTGTCGCCGGGGAGCTGTTTTTT	CASSPDSGQGVAGELFF
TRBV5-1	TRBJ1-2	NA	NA	TGCGCCAGCAGCTATACAGGCCCAGCGGGCTACACCTTC	CASSYTGPAGYTF
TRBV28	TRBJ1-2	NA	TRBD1	TGTGCCAGCAGTCTCCACTACTCCGGGACAGGGGATGGCTACACCTTC	CASSLHYSGTGDGYTF
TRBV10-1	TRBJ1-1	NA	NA	TGCGCCAGCAGACGGAACACTGAAGCTTTCTTT	CASRRNTEAFF
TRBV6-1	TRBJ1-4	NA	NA	TGTGCCAGCAAAGAGGCCGTGGGTGAAAAACTGTTTTTT	CASKEAVGEKLFF
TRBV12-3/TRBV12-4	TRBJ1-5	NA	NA	TGTGCCATCGCGGGGTTTGGGAATCAGCCCCAGCATTTT	CAIAGFGNQPQHF
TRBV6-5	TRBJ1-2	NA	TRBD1	TGTGCCAGCAGTTCGGAGGGGACAGGGTCTGGCTACACCTTC	CASSSEGTGSGYTF
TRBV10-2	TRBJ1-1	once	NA	TGCGCCAGCAAAAAAGACAGGATGAACACTGAAGCTTTCTTT	CASKKDRMNTEAFF
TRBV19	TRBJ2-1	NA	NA	TGTGCCAGTAGTCTTTCTCGGGGGAGCTCCTACAATGAGCAGTTCTTC	CASSLSRGSSYNEQFF
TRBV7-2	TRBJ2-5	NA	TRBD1	TGTGCCAGCAGCTCCCGACAGGGCTGGGAGACCCAGTACTTC	CASSSRQGWETQYF
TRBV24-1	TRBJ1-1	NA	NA	TGTGCCACCAGTGATTGGACGGACACTGAAGCTTTCTTT	CATSDWTDTEAFF
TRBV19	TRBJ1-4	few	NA	TGTGCCAGTAGCCCGCAAGGATCAACTAATGAAAAACTGTTTTTT	CASSPQGSTNEKLFF
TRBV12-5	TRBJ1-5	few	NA	TGTGCTAGTGGGAAGGGGGAGGGCAATCAGCCCCAGCATTTT	CASGKGEGNQPQHF
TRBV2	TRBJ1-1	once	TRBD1	TGTGCCAGCCCATACAGGGGTAGCACTGAAGCTTTCTTT	CASPYRGSTEAFF
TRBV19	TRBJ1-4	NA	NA	TGTGCCAGTAGTATAGTCCGACCCGGGGAAAAACTGTTTTTT	CASSIVRPGEKLFF
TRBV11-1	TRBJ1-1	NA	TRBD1	TGTGCCAGCAGCTCAGGGACAGGGACACTTGAAGCTTTCTTT	CASSSGTGTLEAFF
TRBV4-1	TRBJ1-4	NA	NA	TGCGCCAGCAGCCAAGACCGTGACATTAATGAAAAACTGTTTTTT	CASSQDRDINEKLFF
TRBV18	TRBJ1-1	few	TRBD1	TGTGCCAGCTCACCACAGGGGGCGAACACTGAAGCTTTCTTT	CASSPQGANTEAFF
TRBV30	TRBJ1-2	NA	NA	TGTGCCTGGAGGCATATCAGGGGTGGCTTCTATGGCTACACCTTC	CAWRHIRGGFYGYTF
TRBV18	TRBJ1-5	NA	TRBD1	TGTGCCAGCTCCCAACAGGGGCTGGGGGGTCAGCCCCAGCATTTT	CASSQQGLGGQPQHF
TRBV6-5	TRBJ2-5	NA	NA	TGTGCCAGCAGCGCCATCTCTGGTCAAGAGACCCAGTACTTC	CASSAISGQETQYF